The sequence of this T cell receptor beta chain was determined in a study of blood T cell repertoires in COVID-19. The V segment lost 4 bases and the J segment 2 bases; nucleotides outside the gene matches: 3. The CDR3 consists of 14 residues. Germline V CDR1 and CDR2: KGHSH, LQKENI. Generated by immunoSEQ multiplex PCR, the TCRdb table keeps only in-frame clones and is missing some. The data show under 250,000 clones, with approximately 88% seen just once and around 27% held by the top ten. The sequenced sample consisted of peripheral blood. The rearrangement joins TRBV18 to TRBJ2-3; 7 positions match TRBD1. This sequence originates from a man between 40 and 49 years old with acute or convalescent COVID-19. The CDR3 protein is CASSRGQATDTQYF. The CDR3 DNA reads TGTGCCAGCTCACGTGGACAGGCCACAGATACGCAGTATTTT.